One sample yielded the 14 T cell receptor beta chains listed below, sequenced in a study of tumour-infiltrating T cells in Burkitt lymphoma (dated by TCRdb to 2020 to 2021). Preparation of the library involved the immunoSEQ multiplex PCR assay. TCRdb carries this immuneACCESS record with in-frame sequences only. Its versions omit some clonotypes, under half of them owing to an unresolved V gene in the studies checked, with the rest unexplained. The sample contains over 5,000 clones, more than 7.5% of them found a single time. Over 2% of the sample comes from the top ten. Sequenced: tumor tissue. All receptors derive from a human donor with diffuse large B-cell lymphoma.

Here the CDR3 DNA reads TGTGCCAGCAGCTTAGCGGGCGGGAAGTTCTTC. This translates into CASSLAGGKFF. This chain joins TRBV7-9 and TRBJ2-1; D possibly corresponds to TRBD2 (6 bases). The CDR3 has 11 residues. Germline assignment: CDR1 SEHNR and CDR2 FQNEAQ (reference sequence). The V gene lost 0 bases and the J gene lost 14 bases, with 8 bases spanning the gap.

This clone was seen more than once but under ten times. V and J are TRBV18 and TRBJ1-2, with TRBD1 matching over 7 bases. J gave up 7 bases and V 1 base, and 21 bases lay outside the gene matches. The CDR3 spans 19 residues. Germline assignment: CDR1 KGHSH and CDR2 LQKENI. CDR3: CASSPLSNWFHRGFGGYTF. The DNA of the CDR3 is TGTGCCAGCTCACCACTAAGCAATTGGTTCCACAGGGGTTTTGGTGGCTACACCTTC.

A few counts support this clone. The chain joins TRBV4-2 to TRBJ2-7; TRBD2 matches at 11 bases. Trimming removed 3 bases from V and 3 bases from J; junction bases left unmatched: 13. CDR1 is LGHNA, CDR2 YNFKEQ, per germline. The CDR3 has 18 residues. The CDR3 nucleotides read TGTGCCAGCAGCCAGAACGAATTTAGCGGGGGGGCCGGCTACGAGCAGTACTTC. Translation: CASSQNEFSGGAGYEQYF.

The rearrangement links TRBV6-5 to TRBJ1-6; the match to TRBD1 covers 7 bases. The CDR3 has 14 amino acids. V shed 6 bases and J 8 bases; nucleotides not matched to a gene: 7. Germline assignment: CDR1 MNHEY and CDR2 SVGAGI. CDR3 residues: CASSETGPYSPLHF. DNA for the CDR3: TGTGCCAGCAGCGAGACAGGGCCCTATTCACCCCTCCACTTT.

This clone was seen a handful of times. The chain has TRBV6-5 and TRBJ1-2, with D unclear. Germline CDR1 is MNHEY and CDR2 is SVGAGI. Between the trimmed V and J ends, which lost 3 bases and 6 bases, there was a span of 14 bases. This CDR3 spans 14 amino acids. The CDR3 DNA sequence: TGTGCCAGCAGTTATATGGCCGCTCCACATGGCTACACCTTC. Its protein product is CASSYMAAPHGYTF.

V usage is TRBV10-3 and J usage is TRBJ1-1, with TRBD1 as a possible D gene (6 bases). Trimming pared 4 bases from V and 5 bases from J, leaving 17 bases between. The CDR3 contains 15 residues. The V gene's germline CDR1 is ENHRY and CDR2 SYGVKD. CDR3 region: CAISGWGGGETEAFF. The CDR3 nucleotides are TGTGCCATCAGTGGATGGGGAGGGGGAGAAACTGAAGCTTTCTTT.

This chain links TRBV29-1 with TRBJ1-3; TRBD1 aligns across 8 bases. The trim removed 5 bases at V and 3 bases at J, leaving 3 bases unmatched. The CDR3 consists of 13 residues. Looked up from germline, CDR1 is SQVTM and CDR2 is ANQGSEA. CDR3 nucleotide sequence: TGCAGCGTTCAGGGGGCAGGTGGAAACACCATATATTTT. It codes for CSVQGAGGNTIYF.

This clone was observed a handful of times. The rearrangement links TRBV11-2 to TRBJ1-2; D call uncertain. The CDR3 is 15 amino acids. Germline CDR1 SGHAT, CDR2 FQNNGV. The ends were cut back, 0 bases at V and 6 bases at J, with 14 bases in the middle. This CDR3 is CASSLESRELHGYTF. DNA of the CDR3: TGTGCCAGCAGCTTAGAATCCCGGGAATTGCATGGCTACACCTTC.

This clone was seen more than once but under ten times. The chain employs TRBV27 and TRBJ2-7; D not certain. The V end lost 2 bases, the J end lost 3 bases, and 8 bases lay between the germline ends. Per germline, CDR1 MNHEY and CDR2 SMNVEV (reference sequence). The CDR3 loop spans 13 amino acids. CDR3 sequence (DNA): TGTGCCAGCAGTTTAAGACTGTACTACGAGCAGTACTTC. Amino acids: CASSLRLYYEQYF.

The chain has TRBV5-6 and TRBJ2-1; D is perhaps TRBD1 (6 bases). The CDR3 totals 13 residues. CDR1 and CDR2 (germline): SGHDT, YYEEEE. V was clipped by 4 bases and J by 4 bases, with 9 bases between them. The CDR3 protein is CASSADSYNEQFF. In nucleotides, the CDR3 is TGTGCCAGCAGCGCGGACAGTTACAATGAGCAGTTCTTC.

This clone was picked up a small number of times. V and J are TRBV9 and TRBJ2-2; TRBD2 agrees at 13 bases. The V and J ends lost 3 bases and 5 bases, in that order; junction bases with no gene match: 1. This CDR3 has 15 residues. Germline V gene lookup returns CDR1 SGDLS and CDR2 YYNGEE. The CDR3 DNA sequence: TGTGCCAGCAGCGGGGGACTAGCGGGGACCGGGGAGCTGTTTTTT. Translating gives CASSGGLAGTGELFF.

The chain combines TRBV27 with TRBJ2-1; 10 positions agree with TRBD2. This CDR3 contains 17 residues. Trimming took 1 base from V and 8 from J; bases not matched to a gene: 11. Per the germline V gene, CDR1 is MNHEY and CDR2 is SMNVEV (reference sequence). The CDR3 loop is CASSLFGVTSGADEQFF. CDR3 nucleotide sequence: TGTGCCAGCAGTTTATTCGGTGTAACTAGCGGGGCGGATGAGCAGTTCTTC.

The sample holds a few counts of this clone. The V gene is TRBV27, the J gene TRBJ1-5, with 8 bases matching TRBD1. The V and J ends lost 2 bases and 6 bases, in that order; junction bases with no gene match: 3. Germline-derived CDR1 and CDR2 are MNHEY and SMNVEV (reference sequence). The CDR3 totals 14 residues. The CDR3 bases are TGTGCCAGCAGTTTAACAGGGGGTGGTCAGCCCCAGCATTTT. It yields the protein CASSLTGGGQPQHF.

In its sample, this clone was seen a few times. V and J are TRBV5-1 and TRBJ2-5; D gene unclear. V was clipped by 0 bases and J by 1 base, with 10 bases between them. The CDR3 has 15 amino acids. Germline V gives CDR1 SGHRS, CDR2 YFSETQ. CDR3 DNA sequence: TGCGCCAGCAGCTTGGGGCTACAATCCCAAGAGACCCAGTACTTC. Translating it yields CASSLGLQSQETQYF.